This T cell receptor beta chain appears in the sequencing data of a study of a mutant IDH1 vaccine in newly diagnosed glioma. A remark on this clone: As yet, its antigen is unknown.

Findings and caveats of the study: Patients mounted vaccine-induced immune responses in 93.3% of cases.

The time point here: baseline, week 1 (first vaccination visit). Treatment: pre-vaccination baseline after standard-of-care therapy. Profiled with immunoSEQ multiplex PCR; TCRdb holds only in-frame clones, not every one. The sample lists tens of thousands of clones; 80% to 95% were seen once. Material: PBMCs, obtained from a glioma patient treated with radiotherapy, temozolomide or both. The clonotype comes from a man aged 30 to 45 with glioma.

CDR3 loop: CASSWGGQVSGNTIYF. CDR3 DNA sequence: TGTGCCAGCAGTTGGGGGGGGCAAGTGTCTGGAAACACCATATATTTT. This chain joins TRBV6-6 and TRBJ1-3; TRBD1 is a possible D gene (6 bases). The V end lost 4 bases, the J end lost 1 base, and 14 bases lay between the germline ends. The CDR3 totals 16 residues. Per germline, CDR1 MNHNY and CDR2 SVGAGI (reference sequence).